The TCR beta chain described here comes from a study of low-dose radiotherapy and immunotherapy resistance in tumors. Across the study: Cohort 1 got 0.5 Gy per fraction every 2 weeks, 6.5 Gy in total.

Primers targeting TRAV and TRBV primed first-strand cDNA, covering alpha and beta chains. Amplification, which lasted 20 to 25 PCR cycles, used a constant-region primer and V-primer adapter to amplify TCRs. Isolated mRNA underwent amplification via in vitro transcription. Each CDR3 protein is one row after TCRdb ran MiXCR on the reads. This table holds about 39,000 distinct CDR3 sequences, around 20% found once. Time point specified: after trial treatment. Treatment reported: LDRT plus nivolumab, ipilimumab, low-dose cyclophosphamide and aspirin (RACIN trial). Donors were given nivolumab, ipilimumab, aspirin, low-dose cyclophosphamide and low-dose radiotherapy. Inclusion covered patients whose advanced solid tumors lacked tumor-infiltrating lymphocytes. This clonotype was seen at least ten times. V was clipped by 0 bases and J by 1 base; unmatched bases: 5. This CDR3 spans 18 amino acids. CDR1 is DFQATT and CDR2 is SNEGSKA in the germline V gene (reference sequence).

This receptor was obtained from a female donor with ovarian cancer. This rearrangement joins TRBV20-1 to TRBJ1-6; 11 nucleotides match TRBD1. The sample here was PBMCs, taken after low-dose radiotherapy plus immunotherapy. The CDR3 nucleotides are TGCAGTGCTAGAGATGGGACAGGGGGTATATCCTATAATTCACCCCTCCACTTT. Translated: CSARDGTGGISYNSPLHF.